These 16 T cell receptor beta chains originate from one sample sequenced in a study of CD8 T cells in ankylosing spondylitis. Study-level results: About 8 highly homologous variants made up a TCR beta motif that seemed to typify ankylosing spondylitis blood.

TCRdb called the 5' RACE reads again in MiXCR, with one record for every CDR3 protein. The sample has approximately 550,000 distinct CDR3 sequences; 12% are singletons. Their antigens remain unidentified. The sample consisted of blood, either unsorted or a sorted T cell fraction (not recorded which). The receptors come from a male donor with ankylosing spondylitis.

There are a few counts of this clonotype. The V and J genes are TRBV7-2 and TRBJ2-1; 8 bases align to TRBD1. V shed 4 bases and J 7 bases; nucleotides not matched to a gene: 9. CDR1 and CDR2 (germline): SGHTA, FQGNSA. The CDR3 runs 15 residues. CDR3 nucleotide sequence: TGTGCCAGCAGCTCCCGATCAGGGGGCTTAAATGAGCAGTTCTTC. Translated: CASSSRSGGLNEQFF.

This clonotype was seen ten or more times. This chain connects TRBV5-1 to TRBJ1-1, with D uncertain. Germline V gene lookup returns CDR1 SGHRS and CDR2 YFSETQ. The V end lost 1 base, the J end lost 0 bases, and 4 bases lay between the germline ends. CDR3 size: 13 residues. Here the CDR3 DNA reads TGCGCCAGCAGCTTGTTGGTGAACACTGAAGCTTTCTTT. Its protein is CASSLLVNTEAFF.

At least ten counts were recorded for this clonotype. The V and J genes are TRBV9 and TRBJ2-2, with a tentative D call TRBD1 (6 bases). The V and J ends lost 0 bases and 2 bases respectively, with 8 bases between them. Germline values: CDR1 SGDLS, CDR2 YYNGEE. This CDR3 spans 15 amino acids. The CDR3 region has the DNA TGTGCCAGCAGCGTAGTGGACAGTAACACCGGGGAGCTGTTTTTT. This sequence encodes CASSVVDSNTGELFF. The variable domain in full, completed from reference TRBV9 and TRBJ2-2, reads DSGVTQTPKHLITATGQRVTLRCSPRSGDLSVYWYQQSLDQGLQFLIQYYNGEERAKGNILERFSAQQFPDLHSELNLSSLELGDSALYFCASSVVDSNTGELFFGEGSRLTVL.

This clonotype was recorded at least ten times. The CDR3 DNA reads as TGCGCCAGCAGCCCTGGACAGGGCAGCTCCTACGAGCAGTACTTC. Protein product: CASSPGQGSSYEQYF. This sequence joins TRBV5-1 and TRBJ2-7; 8 nucleotides match TRBD1. The CDR3 extends over 15 amino acids. Unmatched junction bases numbered 6, after V lost 4 bases and J lost 0 bases. Germline V gene data show CDR1 as SGHRS and CDR2 as YFSETQ.

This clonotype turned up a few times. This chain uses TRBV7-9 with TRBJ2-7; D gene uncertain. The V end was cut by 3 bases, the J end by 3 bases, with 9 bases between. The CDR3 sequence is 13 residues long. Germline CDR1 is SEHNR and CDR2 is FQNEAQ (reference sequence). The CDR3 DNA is TGTGCCAGCAGCTTCGGTCTTGTCTACGAGCAGTACGTC. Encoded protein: CASSFGLVYEQYV.

The CDR3 sequence is CASRGTGTGRSPLHF. The CDR3 DNA reads TGTGCCAGCCGCGGAACGGGAACAGGGCGGTCACCCCTCCACTTT. V and J are TRBV2 and TRBJ1-6, with D possibly TRBD1 on 6 matching bases. Trimming stripped 8 bases from V and 10 bases from J, with 21 bases between. CDR1 SNHLY and CDR2 FYNNEI come from the germline V gene. The CDR3 spans 15 residues.

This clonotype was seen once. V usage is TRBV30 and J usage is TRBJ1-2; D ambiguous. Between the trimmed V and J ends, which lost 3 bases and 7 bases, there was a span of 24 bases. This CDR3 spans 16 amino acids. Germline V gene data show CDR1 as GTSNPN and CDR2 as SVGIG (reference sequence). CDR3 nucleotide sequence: TGTGCCTGGAGCCACACCCGAGTGTACAGTGATTCTGGCTACACCTTC. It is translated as CAWSHTRVYSDSGYTF.

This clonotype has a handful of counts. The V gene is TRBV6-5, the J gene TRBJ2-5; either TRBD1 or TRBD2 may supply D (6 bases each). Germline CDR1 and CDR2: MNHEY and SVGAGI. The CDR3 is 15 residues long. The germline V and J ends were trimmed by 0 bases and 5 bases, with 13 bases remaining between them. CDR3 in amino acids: CASSYSEGQGETQYF. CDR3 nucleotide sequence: TGTGCCAGCAGTTACTCGGAGGGGCAGGGGGAGACCCAGTACTTC.

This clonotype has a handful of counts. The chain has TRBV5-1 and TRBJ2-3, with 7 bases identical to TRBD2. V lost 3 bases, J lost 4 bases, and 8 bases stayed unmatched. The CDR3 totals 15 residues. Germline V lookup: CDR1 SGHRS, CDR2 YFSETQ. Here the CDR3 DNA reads TGCGCCAGCAGCTCCGTGGGAGGGTCACCAGATACGCAGTATTTT. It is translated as CASSSVGGSPDTQYF.

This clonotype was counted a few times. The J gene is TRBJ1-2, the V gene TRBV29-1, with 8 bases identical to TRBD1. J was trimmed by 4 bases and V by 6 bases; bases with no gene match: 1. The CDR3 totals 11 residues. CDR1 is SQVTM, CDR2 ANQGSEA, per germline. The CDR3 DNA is TGCAGCGTAGGACAGGGCTATGGCTACACCTTC. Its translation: CSVGQGYGYTF.

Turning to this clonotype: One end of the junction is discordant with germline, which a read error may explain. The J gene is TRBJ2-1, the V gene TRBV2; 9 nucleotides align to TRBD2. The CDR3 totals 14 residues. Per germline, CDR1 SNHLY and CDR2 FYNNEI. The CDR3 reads CGSSRTSVYNEQFF. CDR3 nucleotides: TGTGGCAGCAGCCGGACTAGCGTTTACAATGAGCAGTTCTTC.

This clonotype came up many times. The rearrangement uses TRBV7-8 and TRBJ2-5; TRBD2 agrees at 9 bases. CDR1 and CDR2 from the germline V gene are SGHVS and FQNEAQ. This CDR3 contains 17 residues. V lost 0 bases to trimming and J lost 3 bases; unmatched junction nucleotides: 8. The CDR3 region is CASSLAMGGRVEETQYF. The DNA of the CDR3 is TGTGCCAGCAGCTTAGCGATGGGCGGGAGGGTGGAAGAGACCCAGTACTTC. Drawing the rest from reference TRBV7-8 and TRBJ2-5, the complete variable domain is GAGVSQSPRYKVAKRGQDVALRCDPISGHVSLFWYQQALGQGPEFLTYFQNEAQLDKSGLPSDRFFAERPEGSVSTLKIQRTQQEDSAVYLCASSLAMGGRVEETQYFGPGTRLLVL.

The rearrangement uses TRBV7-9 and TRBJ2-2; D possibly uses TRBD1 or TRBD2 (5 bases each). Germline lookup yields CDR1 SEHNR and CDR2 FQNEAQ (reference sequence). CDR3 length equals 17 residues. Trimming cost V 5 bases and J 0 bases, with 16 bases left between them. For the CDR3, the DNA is TGTGCCAGCAGCGATTCTCCGGGACGGCCGAACACCGGGGAGCTGTTTTTT. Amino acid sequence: CASSDSPGRPNTGELFF.

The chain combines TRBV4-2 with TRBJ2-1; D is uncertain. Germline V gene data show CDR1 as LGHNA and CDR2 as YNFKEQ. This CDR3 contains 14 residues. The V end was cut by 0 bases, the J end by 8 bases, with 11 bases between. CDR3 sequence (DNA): TGTGCCAGCAGCCAAGAACCCAGTAGCCATGAGCAGTTCTTC. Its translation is CASSQEPSSHEQFF.

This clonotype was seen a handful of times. This chain's CDR3 is CASSPGQGAGSYNSPLHF. The DNA of the CDR3 is TGTGCCAGCAGTCCCGGACAGGGGGCTGGGTCCTATAATTCACCCCTCCACTTT. The rearrangement uses TRBV11-1 and TRBJ1-6, with TRBD1 identical over 11 bases. The CDR3 spans 18 residues. V shed 6 bases, J shed 1 base, and the junction held 8 bases outside the gene matches. CDR1 and CDR2 (germline): SGHAT, FQDESV (reference sequence).

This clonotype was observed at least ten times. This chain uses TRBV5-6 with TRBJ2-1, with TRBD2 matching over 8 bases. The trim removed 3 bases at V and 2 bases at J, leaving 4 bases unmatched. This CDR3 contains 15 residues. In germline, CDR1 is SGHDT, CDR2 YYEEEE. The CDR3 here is CASSSGTSAYNEQFF. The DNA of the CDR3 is TGTGCCAGCAGCTCCGGGACTAGTGCCTACAATGAGCAGTTCTTC.